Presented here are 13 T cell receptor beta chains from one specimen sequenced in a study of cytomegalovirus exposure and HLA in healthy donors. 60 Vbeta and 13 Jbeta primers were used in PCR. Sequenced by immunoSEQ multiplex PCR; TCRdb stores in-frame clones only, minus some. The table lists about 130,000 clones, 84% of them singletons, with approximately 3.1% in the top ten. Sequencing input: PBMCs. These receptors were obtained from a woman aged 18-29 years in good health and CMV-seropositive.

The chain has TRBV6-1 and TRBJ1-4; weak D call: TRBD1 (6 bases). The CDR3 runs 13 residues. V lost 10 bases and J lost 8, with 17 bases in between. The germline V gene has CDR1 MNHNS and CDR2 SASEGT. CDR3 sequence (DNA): TGTGCCACCGACGGACAGTTAGGGGAAAAACTGTTTTTT. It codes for CATDGQLGEKLFF.

The DNA for the CDR3 is TGTGCCAGCAGTGAAGGGTCCGGGTCAGGGGGAACTGAAGCTTTCTTT. Amino acid sequence: CASSEGSGSGGTEAFF. The gene calls are TRBV2 and TRBJ1-1; 7 nucleotides align to TRBD1. V trimming: 1 base; J trimming: 5 bases; junction bases outside the gene matches: 10. The CDR3 runs 16 residues. Germline V gives CDR1 SNHLY, CDR2 FYNNEI.

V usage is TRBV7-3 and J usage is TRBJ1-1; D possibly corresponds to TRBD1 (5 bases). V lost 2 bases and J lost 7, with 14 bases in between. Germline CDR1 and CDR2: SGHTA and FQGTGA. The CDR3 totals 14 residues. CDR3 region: CASSLWGGVNEAFF. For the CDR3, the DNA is TGTGCCAGCAGCTTATGGGGAGGGGTTAATGAAGCTTTCTTT.

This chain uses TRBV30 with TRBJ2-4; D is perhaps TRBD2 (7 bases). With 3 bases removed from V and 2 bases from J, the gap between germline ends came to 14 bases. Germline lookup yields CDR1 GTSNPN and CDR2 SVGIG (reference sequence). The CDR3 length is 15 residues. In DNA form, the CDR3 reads TGTGCCTGGAGCCGACGGGGGGCGACCAAAAACATTCAGTACTTC. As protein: CAWSRRGATKNIQYF.

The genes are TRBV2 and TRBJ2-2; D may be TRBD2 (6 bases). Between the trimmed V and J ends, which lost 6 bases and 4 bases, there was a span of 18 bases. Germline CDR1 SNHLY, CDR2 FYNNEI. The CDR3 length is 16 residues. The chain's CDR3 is CASSPGSRFSTGELFF. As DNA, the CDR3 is TGTGCCAGCAGCCCCGGGAGCCGATTCTCCACCGGGGAGCTGTTTTTT.

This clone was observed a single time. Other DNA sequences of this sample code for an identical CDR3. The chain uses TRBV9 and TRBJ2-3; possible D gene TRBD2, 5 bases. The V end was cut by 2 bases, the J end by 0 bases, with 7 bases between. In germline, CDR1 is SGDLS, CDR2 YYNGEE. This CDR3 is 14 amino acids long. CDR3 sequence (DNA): TGTGCCAGCAGCGTGAGCGGAAGCACAGATACGCAGTATTTT. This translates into CASSVSGSTDTQYF.

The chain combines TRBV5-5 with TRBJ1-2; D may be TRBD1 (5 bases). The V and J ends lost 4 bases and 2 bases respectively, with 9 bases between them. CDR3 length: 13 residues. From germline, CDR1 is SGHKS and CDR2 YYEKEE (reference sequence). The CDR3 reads CASSPRQNYGYTF. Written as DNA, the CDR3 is TGTGCCAGCAGCCCGAGACAGAACTATGGCTACACCTTC.

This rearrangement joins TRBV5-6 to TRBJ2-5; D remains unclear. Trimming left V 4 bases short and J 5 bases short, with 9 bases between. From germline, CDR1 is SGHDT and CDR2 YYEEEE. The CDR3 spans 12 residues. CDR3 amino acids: CASSGQMETQYF. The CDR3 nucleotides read TGTGCCAGCAGCGGGCAGATGGAGACCCAGTACTTC.

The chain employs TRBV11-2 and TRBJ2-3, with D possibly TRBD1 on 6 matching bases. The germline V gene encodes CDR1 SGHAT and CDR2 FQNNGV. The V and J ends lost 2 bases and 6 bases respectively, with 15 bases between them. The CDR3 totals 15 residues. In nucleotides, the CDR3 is TGTGCCAGCAGCTTATCTGGTCAGGGGATGGATACGCAGTATTTT. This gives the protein CASSLSGQGMDTQYF.

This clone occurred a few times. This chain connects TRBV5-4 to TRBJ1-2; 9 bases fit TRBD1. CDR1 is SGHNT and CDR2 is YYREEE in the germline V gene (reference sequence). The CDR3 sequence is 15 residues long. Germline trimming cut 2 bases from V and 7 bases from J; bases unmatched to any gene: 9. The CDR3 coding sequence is TGTGCCAGCAGCTTAGAGACAGGGGGTGCCTTTGGCTACACCTTC. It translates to CASSLETGGAFGYTF.

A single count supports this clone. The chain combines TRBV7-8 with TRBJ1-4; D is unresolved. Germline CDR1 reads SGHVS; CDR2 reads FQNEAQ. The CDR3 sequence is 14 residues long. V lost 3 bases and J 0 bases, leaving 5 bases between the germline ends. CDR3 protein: CASSLASTNEKLFF. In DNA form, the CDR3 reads TGTGCCAGCAGCTTGGCCTCAACTAATGAAAAACTGTTTTTT. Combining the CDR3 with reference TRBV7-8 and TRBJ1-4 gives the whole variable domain GAGVSQSPRYKVAKRGQDVALRCDPISGHVSLFWYQQALGQGPEFLTYFQNEAQLDKSGLPSDRFFAERPEGSVSTLKIQRTQQEDSAVYLCASSLASTNEKLFFGSGTQLSVL.

CDR3 sequence: CASSILLTGGDGYTF. CDR3 DNA: TGTGCCAGTAGTATTCTACTCACAGGGGGAGATGGCTACACCTTC. The chain uses TRBV19 and TRBJ1-2; 8 bases are shared with TRBD1. The junction had 9 bases not matched to a gene; V was cut back by 3 bases and J by 6 bases. The CDR3 totals 15 residues. Looked up from germline, CDR1 is LNHDA and CDR2 is SQIVND (reference sequence).

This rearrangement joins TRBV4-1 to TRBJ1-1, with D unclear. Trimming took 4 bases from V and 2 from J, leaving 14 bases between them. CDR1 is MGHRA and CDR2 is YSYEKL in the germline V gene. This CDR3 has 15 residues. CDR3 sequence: CASSPRGFENTEAFF. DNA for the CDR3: TGCGCCAGCAGCCCTCGGGGTTTTGAAAACACTGAAGCTTTCTTT.